A selection of T cell receptor beta chains follows, all from one sample in a study of cytomegalovirus exposure and HLA in healthy donors. The assay was immunoSEQ multiplex PCR, and TCRdb's table has in-frame clones only and misses some. The table records around 55,000 clones, approximately 71% of them present only once. Specimen: PBMCs. These receptors all stem from a man aged 35 to 55 in good health and CMV-seropositive. The CDR3 runs from the conserved cysteine through the conserved F or W. A D gene is named only where the DNA matches it firmly. Rows give clone size only sometimes, using once, few, many, or a class for an expanded clone.

d_call	v_call	clone_size	j_call	cdr3_nt	cdr3_aa
.	TRBV2	few	TRBJ1-2	TGTGCCAGCAGTGATTTGGCCCCCCTCCTCTATGGCTACACCTTC	CASSDLAPLLYGYTF
TRBD2	TRBV5-5	few	TRBJ2-7	TGTGCCAGCAGCTTCGGGAGACTAGCGGGTATCACCGAGCAGTACTTC	CASSFGRLAGITEQYF
.	TRBV7-3	.	TRBJ2-3	TGTGCCAGCAGCTTCGATAGGACTATGGATACGCAGTATTTT	CASSFDRTMDTQYF
.	TRBV7-6	.	TRBJ2-7	TGTGCCAGCAGCTTAGCTAGCGGAGCCTACGAGCAGTACTTC	CASSLASGAYEQYF
.	TRBV10-3	.	TRBJ1-3	TGTGCCATCAGTGAGTCGGGGGGAAGGTCTGGAAACACCATATATTTT	CAISESGGRSGNTIYF
.	TRBV6-1	.	TRBJ1-4	TGTGCCAGTAGTGAAAGTGTAAGGAGGCGAAATAATGAAAAACTGTTTTTT	CASSESVRRRNNEKLFF
.	TRBV7-9	.	TRBJ1-2	TGTGCCAGCAGCTTAGAGGGAGGTGGCTACACCTTC	CASSLEGGGYTF
TRBD2	TRBV2	once	TRBJ2-7	TGTGCCAGCGAAAGACTAGCGGGGACCTACGAGCAGTACTTC	CASERLAGTYEQYF
TRBD1	TRBV4-3	.	TRBJ1-4	TGCGCCAGCAGCCCACTCGGGACAGGGAATGAAAAACTGTTTTTT	CASSPLGTGNEKLFF
TRBD1	TRBV2	once	TRBJ2-7	TGTGCCAGCAGACGACAGGGGAGCTCCTACGAGCAGTACTTC	CASRRQGSSYEQYF
TRBD1	TRBV27	.	TRBJ1-1	TGTGCCAGCAGTTTAAGGCAGGGGGTGGTGAACACTGAAGCTTTCTTT	CASSLRQGVVNTEAFF
TRBD2	TRBV5-1	.	TRBJ2-7	TGCGCCAGCAGCTTGGTGGGGGGGGTCGAACACGAGCAGTACTTC	CASSLVGGVEHEQYF
.	TRBV6-6	.	TRBJ1-5	TGTGCCAGCAGTTACTCGGAGGGAACTCAGCCCCAGCATTTT	CASSYSEGTQPQHF
TRBD1	TRBV6-1	few	TRBJ1-5	TGTGCCAGCAGTGGGGACAGCTATAGCAATCAGCCCCAGCATTTT	CASSGDSYSNQPQHF
.	TRBV29-1	.	TRBJ1-1	TGCAGCGTTGGAGATTACTACACTGAAGCTTTCTTT	CSVGDYYTEAFF
.	TRBV29-1	.	TRBJ1-1	TGCAGCGTTGGATCCCTATTTGACACCACTTGGGTCACTGAAGCTTTCTTT	CSVGSLFDTTWVTEAFF
.	TRBV9	.	TRBJ2-7	TGTGCCAGCAGCGGCCGGGACACCTCCTACGAGCAGTACTTC	CASSGRDTSYEQYF
TRBD2	TRBV7-2	.	TRBJ2-7	TGTGCCAGCAGCTCGGGGAGGAGGGCGGGGGGCTACGAGCAGTACTTC	CASSSGRRAGGYEQYF
TRBD1	TRBV9	.	TRBJ1-3	TGTGCCAGCAGCGTAGGGTGGGACAGGGAAAACACCATATATTTT	CASSVGWDRENTIYF
.	TRBV29-1	.	TRBJ2-3	TGCAGCGTTGGAATAAGGGAGGTGGGCACAGATACGCAGTATTTT	CSVGIREVGTDTQYF
.	TRBV7-7	few	TRBJ2-3	TGTGCTAGCAGCTTAGGGCACACAGATACGCAGTATTTT	CASSLGHTDTQYF
TRBD1	TRBV2	once	TRBJ2-1	TGTGCCAGCAGTGGACCGGGGGACAGGGGACACAATGAGCAGTTCTTC	CASSGPGDRGHNEQFF
TRBD1	TRBV13	once	TRBJ2-5	TGTGCCAGCAGCTTAGGACAGGGGGTACAAGGGACCCAGTACTTC	CASSLGQGVQGTQYF
TRBD1	TRBV2	.	TRBJ1-6	TGTGCCAGCAGTGAGACAGGGCTGAATTCACCCCTCCACTTT	CASSETGLNSPLHF
.	TRBV30	few	TRBJ2-7	TGTGCCTGGAGTGTACGTGCGTACGAGCAGTACTTC	CAWSVRAYEQYF
TRBD1	TRBV29-1	.	TRBJ1-1	TGCAGCGCCAGGCGGCCGGGACAGGGGTTGATGAACACTGAAGCTTTCTTT	CSARRPGQGLMNTEAFF
TRBD2	TRBV11-3	.	TRBJ2-3	TGTGCCAGCAGCTCCGGGACTAGCGGGGGGACACAGGCAGATACGCAGTATTTT	CASSSGTSGGTQADTQYF
TRBD1	TRBV7-2	.	TRBJ1-2	TGTGCCAGCAGCTTATCCGCCGGACAGGGGGCAGATGGCTACACCTTC	CASSLSAGQGADGYTF
.	TRBV30	.	TRBJ1-5	TGTGCCTGGAGTAGAGGCAGGGATCAGCCCCAGCATTTT	CAWSRGRDQPQHF
.	TRBV5-6	.	TRBJ1-5	TGTGCCAGCAGCAGGTTCCGGGGGAGCAATCAGCCCCAGCATTTT	CASSRFRGSNQPQHF
TRBD1	TRBV5-4	.	TRBJ1-1	TGTGCCAGCAGCAGGAACAGGGGGCTGGACACTGAAGCTTTCTTT	CASSRNRGLDTEAFF
.	TRBV7-9	few	TRBJ2-3	TGTGCCAGCAGCCCTGCCGGCGACTCATATACGCAGTATTTT	CASSPAGDSYTQYF
.	TRBV6-1	.	TRBJ1-6	TGTGCCAGCAGTGAAGCCGTTAATTCACCCCTCCACTTT	CASSEAVNSPLHF
.	TRBV4-1	.	TRBJ1-1	TGCGCCAGCAGCCAACTGGGGCAAGGTGAAGCTTTCTTT	CASSQLGQGEAFF
TRBD1	TRBV29-1	.	TRBJ2-7	TGCAGCGGGGGCAGGGGGTTCGACGAGCAGTACTTC	CSGGRGFDEQYF
TRBD1	TRBV6-1	.	TRBJ1-1	TGTGCCAGCAGTACACAGGGGCATCGATCTGAAGCTTTCTTT	CASSTQGHRSEAFF
TRBD1	TRBV27	.	TRBJ1-3	TGTGCCAGCAGTTTCTCCGGGACAGCTGGAAACACCATATATTTT	CASSFSGTAGNTIYF
.	TRBV4-1	.	TRBJ1-1	TGCGCCAGCAGCCAAGGGGGTCTAACAGGGCGCACTGAAGCTTTCTTT	CASSQGGLTGRTEAFF
TRBD1	TRBV10-3	few	TRBJ1-2	TGTGCCATCAGTGAGTCGACTTGGGACAGCGACTATGGCTACACCTTC	CAISESTWDSDYGYTF
.	TRBV10-3	.	TRBJ1-1	TGTGCCATCAGTGAGGAACTGGGGGGCACTGAAGCTTTCTTT	CAISEELGGTEAFF
TRBD1	TRBV29-1	.	TRBJ2-7	TGCAGCGTTGAGGGGACAGGGAAAGGTTACGAGCAGTACTTC	CSVEGTGKGYEQYF
.	TRBV11-2	.	TRBJ2-1	TGTGCCAGCAGCTATCGGGGCGGGGGCACCTACAATGAGCAGTTCTTC	CASSYRGGGTYNEQFF
.	TRBV7-2	.	TRBJ2-5	TGTGCCAGCAGCGTCGACAGGCGAGAGACCCAGTACTTC	CASSVDRRETQYF
.	TRBV6-1	.	TRBJ1-2	TGTGCCAGCAGTGGATCACAGGGTGTAGGGAGATCCGATGGCTACACCTTC	CASSGSQGVGRSDGYTF
TRBD2	TRBV10-3	.	TRBJ2-1	TGTGCCATCAGGAAGGGGACTAGCGGCGATGAGCAGTTCTTC	CAIRKGTSGDEQFF
.	TRBV19	.	TRBJ2-5	TGTGCCAGTAGTATTGTGCAGCAAGAGACCCAGTACTTC	CASSIVQQETQYF
TRBD1	TRBV6-1	.	TRBJ1-6	TGTGCCAGCAGCACCGGGACAGAGAATTCACCCCTCCACTTT	CASSTGTENSPLHF
.	TRBV7-6	.	TRBJ1-3	TGTGCCAGCAGCTTAGGGCGGAACTCTGGAAACACCATATATTTT	CASSLGRNSGNTIYF
.	TRBV6-5	.	TRBJ2-7	TGTGCCAGCAGCTACCAGGGAGGATCCTACGAGCAGTACTTC	CASSYQGGSYEQYF
TRBD1	TRBV7-2	few	TRBJ1-2	TGTGCCAGCAGCTCCGGGGACAGGGCGCTACGTGGCTACACCTTC	CASSSGDRALRGYTF
TRBD2	TRBV4-1	.	TRBJ2-3	TGCGCCAGCAGCCGGGCGGGGGGCCTTGGAGATACGCAGTATTTT	CASSRAGGLGDTQYF
.	TRBV25-1	.	TRBJ2-1	TGTGCCAGCAGTGATGGGGCTGCAAGCTACAATGAGCAGTTCTTC	CASSDGAASYNEQFF
TRBD1	TRBV19	.	TRBJ1-2	TGTGCCAGTAGTACGGGAAAACAGGGGACCGGTGGCTACACCTTC	CASSTGKQGTGGYTF